These T cell receptor beta chains were read from a single sample in a study of early T cells in non-severe SARS-CoV-2 infection. MiXCR was run by TCRdb on the 5' RACE reads, yielding one entry per CDR3 protein. The profile covers 40,000 or so distinct CDR3 sequences, with roughly 7.9% appearing a single time and roughly 12% taken by the ten largest. The source was whole blood, collected at baseline. The receptors were gathered from an adult who was a healthcare worker with PCR-confirmed SARS-CoV-2 infection or an uninfected control (not recorded which). CDR3s leave out the opening cysteine and the closing phenylalanine or tryptophan. The order of the fields is D gene, CDR3 length, V gene, CDR3 protein. A D gene is named only where the DNA matches it firmly.

D gene: TRBD1; CDR3 length: 13; V gene: TRBV13; CDR3 protein: ASRWRGQVNTEAF
D gene: TRBD1; CDR3 length: 12; V gene: TRBV12-3/TRBV12-4; CDR3 protein: ASSPQGKHSPLH
D gene: NA; CDR3 length: 14; V gene: TRBV2; CDR3 protein: ASSEEGAGLAYEQY
D gene: NA; CDR3 length: 12; V gene: TRBV2; CDR3 protein: ASKGPTYTGELF
D gene: NA; CDR3 length: 12; V gene: TRBV19; CDR3 protein: ASSIDYTFAEAF
D gene: TRBD2; CDR3 length: 16; V gene: TRBV7-6; CDR3 protein: ASSLEPSGGLLGETQY
D gene: NA; CDR3 length: 9; V gene: TRBV10-3; CDR3 protein: AISELAEQF
D gene: NA; CDR3 length: 14; V gene: TRBV28; CDR3 protein: ASSLMGIGHNQPQH
D gene: NA; CDR3 length: 10; V gene: TRBV7-2; CDR3 protein: ASSTPMGTQY
D gene: NA; CDR3 length: 12; V gene: TRBV14; CDR3 protein: ASSQIQVNTEAF
D gene: NA; CDR3 length: 10; V gene: TRBV11-2; CDR3 protein: ASMHSGNTIY
D gene: NA; CDR3 length: 12; V gene: TRBV5-6; CDR3 protein: ASSPTGWATEAF
D gene: NA; CDR3 length: 9; V gene: TRBV12-3/TRBV12-4; CDR3 protein: ASSFGNGYT
D gene: NA; CDR3 length: 11; V gene: TRBV10-3; CDR3 protein: AITDGSTDTQY
D gene: NA; CDR3 length: 14; V gene: TRBV10-3; CDR3 protein: AISARDGAGDTEAF
D gene: TRBD1; CDR3 length: 16; V gene: TRBV2; CDR3 protein: ASSDDRQGLDSGNTIY
D gene: TRBD1; CDR3 length: 13; V gene: TRBV2; CDR3 protein: ASRFGQGGTDTQY
D gene: TRBD1; CDR3 length: 13; V gene: TRBV2; CDR3 protein: ASKEGQDLNQPQH
D gene: NA; CDR3 length: 14; V gene: TRBV12-3/TRBV12-4; CDR3 protein: ASSHHGSRANYGYT
D gene: TRBD2; CDR3 length: 11; V gene: TRBV12-3/TRBV12-4; CDR3 protein: ASSGGAGHEQY
D gene: TRBD2; CDR3 length: 13; V gene: TRBV28; CDR3 protein: ASSVAGRSPYEQY
D gene: NA; CDR3 length: 14; V gene: TRBV10-3; CDR3 protein: AISESAVTNTGELF
D gene: TRBD2; CDR3 length: 13; V gene: TRBV7-2; CDR3 protein: ASSSDRGVAYEQY
D gene: NA; CDR3 length: 11; V gene: TRBV7-9; CDR3 protein: ASSLEAYNEQF
D gene: TRBD1; CDR3 length: 13; V gene: TRBV24-1; CDR3 protein: ATSESSGGPGELF
D gene: NA; CDR3 length: 12; V gene: TRBV7-9; CDR3 protein: ASSFNSPNQPQH
D gene: NA; CDR3 length: 14; V gene: TRBV2; CDR3 protein: ASSARGTGPRYEQY
D gene: NA; CDR3 length: 11; V gene: TRBV21-1; CDR3 protein: ASSGTGYNEQF
D gene: NA; CDR3 length: 10; V gene: TRBV7-9; CDR3 protein: ASSFGDNEQF
D gene: TRBD1; CDR3 length: 13; V gene: TRBV20-1; CDR3 protein: SPAPGGAYNSPLH
D gene: NA; CDR3 length: 12; V gene: TRBV6-5; CDR3 protein: ASSLTAATYEQY
D gene: TRBD1; CDR3 length: 13; V gene: TRBV9; CDR3 protein: ASSVSPRQGETQY
D gene: TRBD1; CDR3 length: 12; V gene: TRBV12-3/TRBV12-4; CDR3 protein: ASSNTGGNSPLH
D gene: NA; CDR3 length: 13; V gene: TRBV27; CDR3 protein: ASTPRGSSYNEQF
D gene: NA; CDR3 length: 12; V gene: TRBV30; CDR3 protein: AWNPQGSPYGYT
D gene: TRBD1; CDR3 length: 14; V gene: TRBV12-3/TRBV12-4; CDR3 protein: ASSLARDRVTDTQY
D gene: TRBD1; CDR3 length: 13; V gene: TRBV27; CDR3 protein: ASSPYGTDGNTIY
D gene: NA; CDR3 length: 9; V gene: TRBV12-3/TRBV12-4; CDR3 protein: ASSLYNEQF
D gene: NA; CDR3 length: 12; V gene: TRBV28; CDR3 protein: ASSTSVPAYEQY
D gene: NA; CDR3 length: 12; V gene: TRBV4-3; CDR3 protein: ASSQDGHQGTQY
D gene: NA; CDR3 length: 7; V gene: TRBV11-2; CDR3 protein: ASSFPTF
D gene: TRBD1; CDR3 length: 14; V gene: TRBV20-1; CDR3 protein: SARVLRGPGANVLT
D gene: NA; CDR3 length: 9; V gene: TRBV20-1; CDR3 protein: SAVRTNTQY
D gene: NA; CDR3 length: 15; V gene: TRBV7-9; CDR3 protein: ASSLALAGPTYNEQF
D gene: TRBD2; CDR3 length: 14; V gene: TRBV7-6; CDR3 protein: ASSFELLALYNEQF
D gene: NA; CDR3 length: 13; V gene: TRBV9; CDR3 protein: ASTVDGEDYNEQF
D gene: TRBD1; CDR3 length: 14; V gene: TRBV20-1; CDR3 protein: SARGMTGDPNQPQH
D gene: NA; CDR3 length: 15; V gene: TRBV4-2; CDR3 protein: ASSQEYRHSGANVLT
D gene: NA; CDR3 length: 14; V gene: TRBV5-6; CDR3 protein: ASSYRVDPLVDTQY
D gene: NA; CDR3 length: 13; V gene: TRBV7-3; CDR3 protein: ASSLIPGPYNEQF
D gene: NA; CDR3 length: 14; V gene: TRBV15; CDR3 protein: ATSRSGPGSTDTQY
D gene: TRBD1; CDR3 length: 15; V gene: TRBV5-1; CDR3 protein: ASSPGGGDRRNTEAF
D gene: NA; CDR3 length: 12; V gene: TRBV7-6; CDR3 protein: ASSLGPGQDTQY
D gene: NA; CDR3 length: 12; V gene: TRBV7-9; CDR3 protein: ASSFGNSNQPQH